This T cell receptor (beta chain) was recovered during a study of shared clonotypes between healthy human individuals. Notes on the study in general: Enrolling few donors narrowed the genetic and exposure-history diversity that was represented.

In the study's own analysis: ImmunoSEQ yielded junction-only sequences lacking quality scores, so filtering differed. The method was immunoSEQ multiplex PCR; TCRdb's version includes in-frame clones alone and lacks a portion of them. V, J and clone size reflect that table, while D and trimming were determined from the DNA. The sample shows more than 2,000,000 clones, 90% to 95% of them seen only once. V shed 5 bases and J 6 bases; nucleotides not matched to a gene: 6. The CDR3 sequence is 15 residues long. Per germline, CDR1 MNHEY and CDR2 SMNVEV (reference sequence). On this clone itself: Its antigen is not known.

The receptor comes from a man aged 18 to 30 in good health. Some clones in this sample may be carry-over from other donors' samples. The sample comprised naive CD4+ T cells from PBMCs. The subset is: CD45RA+ positively selected. J is TRBJ2-3 and V is TRBV27; 12 nucleotides agree with TRBD1. In nucleotides, the CDR3 is TGTGCCAGCAGTGCCGGGACAGGGGGCGCCGATACGCAGTATTTT. It translates to CASSAGTGGADTQYF.